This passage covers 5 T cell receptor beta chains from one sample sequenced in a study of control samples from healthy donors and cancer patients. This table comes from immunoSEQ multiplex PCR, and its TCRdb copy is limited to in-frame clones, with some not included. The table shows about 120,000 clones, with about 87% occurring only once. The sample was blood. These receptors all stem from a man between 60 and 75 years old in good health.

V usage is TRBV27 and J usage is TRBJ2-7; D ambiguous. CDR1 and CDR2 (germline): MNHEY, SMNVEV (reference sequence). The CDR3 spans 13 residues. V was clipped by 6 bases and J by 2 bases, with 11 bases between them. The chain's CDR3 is CASRATATYEQYF. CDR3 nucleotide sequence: TGTGCCAGCAGGGCGACCGCTACCTACGAGCAGTACTTC.

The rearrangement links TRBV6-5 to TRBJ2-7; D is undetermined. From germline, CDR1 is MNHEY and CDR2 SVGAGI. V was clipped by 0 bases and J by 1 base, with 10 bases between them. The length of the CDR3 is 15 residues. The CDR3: CASSYSVSTSYEQYF. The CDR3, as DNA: TGTGCCAGCAGTTACTCTGTCTCGACGTCCTACGAGCAGTACTTC.

CDR3: CASSSTGFNEQFF. For the CDR3, the DNA is TGTGCCAGCAGTTCGACAGGGTTCAATGAGCAGTTCTTC. The chain links TRBV28 to TRBJ2-1, with 7 bases aligning to TRBD1. CDR3 length equals 13 residues. With 4 bases clipped from V and 6 bases from J, the junction kept 3 bases outside the gene matches. The V gene's germline CDR1 is MDHEN and CDR2 SYDVKM.

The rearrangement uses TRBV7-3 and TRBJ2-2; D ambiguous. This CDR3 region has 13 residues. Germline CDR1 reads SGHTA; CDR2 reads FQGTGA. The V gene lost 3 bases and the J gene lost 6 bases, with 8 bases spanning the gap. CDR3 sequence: CASSFQTAGELFF. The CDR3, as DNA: TGTGCCAGCAGCTTCCAGACGGCCGGGGAGCTGTTTTTT.

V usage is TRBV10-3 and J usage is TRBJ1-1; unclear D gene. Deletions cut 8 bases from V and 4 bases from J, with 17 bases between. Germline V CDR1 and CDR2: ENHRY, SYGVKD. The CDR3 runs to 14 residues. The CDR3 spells CAIGRTDSGTEAFF. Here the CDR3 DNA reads TGTGCCATCGGGCGGACGGATTCGGGCACTGAAGCTTTCTTT.